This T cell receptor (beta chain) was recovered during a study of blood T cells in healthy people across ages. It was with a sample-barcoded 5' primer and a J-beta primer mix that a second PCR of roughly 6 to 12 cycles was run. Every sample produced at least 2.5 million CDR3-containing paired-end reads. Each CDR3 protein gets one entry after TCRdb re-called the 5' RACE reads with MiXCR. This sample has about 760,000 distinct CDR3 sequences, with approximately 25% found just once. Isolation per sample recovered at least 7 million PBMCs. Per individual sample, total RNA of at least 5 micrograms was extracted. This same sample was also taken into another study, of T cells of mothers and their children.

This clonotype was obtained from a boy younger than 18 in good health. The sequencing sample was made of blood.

The CDR3 nucleotides are TGTGCCAGCAGTCGTCTAGCGGGAGAGGGTTACGAGCAGTACTTC. Amino acid sequence: CASSRLAGEGYEQYF. The chain couples TRBV7-2 to TRBJ2-7, with 10 bases fitting TRBD2. There are 15 residues in the CDR3. The ends lost 6 bases at V and 4 bases at J; junction bases unmatched: 9. CDR1 and CDR2 from the germline V gene are SGHTA and FQGNSA.